The clone carrying this T cell receptor (beta chain) was detected ten times or more. TCRdb itself ran the reads through MiXCR, one entry per CDR3 protein. The sample consists of almost 550,000 distinct CDR3 sequences, approximately 15% of them appearing once. The data are from a study of T cell repertoires in cytomegalovirus infection. V was cut by 5 bases and J by 5 bases, with 24 bases left in between. CDR1 and CDR2 from the germline V gene are LGHDT and YNNKEL (reference sequence). The CDR3 contains 17 residues. The clonotype originates from a human donor in good health (CMV status not recorded). Some clones in this sample may be carry-over from other donors' samples. This chain joins TRBV3-1 and TRBJ2-5; a possible D gene is TRBD2 (5 bases). The source material was CD8+ T cells from PBMCs. The CDR3 DNA reads TGTGCCAGCAGCAGCCTGGAGCGGTATTCAACCCCCGAGACCCAGTACTTC. It codes for CASSSLERYSTPETQYF.